Detailed here is one T cell receptor beta chain. The data were taken from a study of radiation and T cells in renal cell carcinoma. The protocol was immunoSEQ multiplex PCR, while the TCRdb copy is restricted to in-frame clones and leaves out a portion. The sample includes roughly 150,000 clones, about nine tenths of them seen just once. Time point specified: baseline pretreatment blood. Sample treatment: 15 Gy SBRT to primary tumor, nephrectomy 4 weeks later. Trimming took 6 bases from V and 3 from J; bases not matched to a gene: 7. The germline gives CDR1 MNHNY, CDR2 SVGAGI (reference sequence). The length of the CDR3 is 15 residues.

The rearrangement joins TRBV6-6 to TRBJ1-4, with 7 bases that match TRBD1. The source was blood, collected from a patient whose treatment included radiotherapy and nephrectomy. This sequence originates from a woman aged 70-85 years with renal cell carcinoma. CDR3 sequence reads: CASSTPGQPNEKLFF. CDR3 bases: TGTGCCAGCAGCACACCGGGACAGCCTAATGAAAAACTGTTTTTT.